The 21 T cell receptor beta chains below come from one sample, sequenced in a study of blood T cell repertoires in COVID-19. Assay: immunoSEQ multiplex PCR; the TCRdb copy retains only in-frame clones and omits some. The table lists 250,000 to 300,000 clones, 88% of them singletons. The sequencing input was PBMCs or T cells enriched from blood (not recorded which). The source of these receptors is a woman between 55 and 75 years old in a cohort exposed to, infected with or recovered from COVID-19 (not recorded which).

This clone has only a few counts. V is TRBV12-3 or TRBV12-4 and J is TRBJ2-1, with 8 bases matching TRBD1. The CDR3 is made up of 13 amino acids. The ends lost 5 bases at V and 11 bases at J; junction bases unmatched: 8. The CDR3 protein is CASSPGQAGQQFF. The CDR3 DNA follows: TGTGCCAGCAGTCCGGGACAGGCAGGCCAGCAGTTCTTC.

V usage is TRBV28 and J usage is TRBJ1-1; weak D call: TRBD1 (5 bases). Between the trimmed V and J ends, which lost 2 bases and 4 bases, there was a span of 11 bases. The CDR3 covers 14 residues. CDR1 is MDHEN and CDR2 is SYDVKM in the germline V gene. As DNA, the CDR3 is TGTGCCAGCAGTTTAGGCAGGGAGGGCACTGAAGCTTTCTTT. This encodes CASSLGREGTEAFF.

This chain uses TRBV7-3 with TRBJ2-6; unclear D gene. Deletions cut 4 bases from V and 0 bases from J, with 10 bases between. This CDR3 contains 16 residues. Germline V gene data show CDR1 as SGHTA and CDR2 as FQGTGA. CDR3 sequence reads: CASSSRPLSGANVLTF. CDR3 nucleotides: TGTGCCAGCAGCTCCCGTCCCCTCTCTGGGGCCAACGTCCTGACTTTC.

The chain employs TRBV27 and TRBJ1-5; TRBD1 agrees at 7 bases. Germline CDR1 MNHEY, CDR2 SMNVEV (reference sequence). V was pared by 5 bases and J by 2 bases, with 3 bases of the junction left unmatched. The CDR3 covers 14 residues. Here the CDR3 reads CASSRTGRNQPQHF. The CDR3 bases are TGTGCCAGCAGTAGGACAGGTCGCAATCAGCCCCAGCATTTT.

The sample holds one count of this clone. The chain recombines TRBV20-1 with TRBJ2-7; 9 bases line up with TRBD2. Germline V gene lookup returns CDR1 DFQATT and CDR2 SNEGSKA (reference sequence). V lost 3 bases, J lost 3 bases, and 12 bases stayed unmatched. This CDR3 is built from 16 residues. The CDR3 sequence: CSASIGSSGKIYEQYF. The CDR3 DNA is TGCAGTGCTAGTATAGGGTCTAGCGGGAAGATCTACGAGCAGTACTTC.

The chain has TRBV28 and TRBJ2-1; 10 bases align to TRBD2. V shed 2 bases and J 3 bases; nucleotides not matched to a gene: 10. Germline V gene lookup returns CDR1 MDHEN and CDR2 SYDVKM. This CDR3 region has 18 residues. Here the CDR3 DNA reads TGTGCCAGCAGTTTACCCCCGGGACTAGCGACCCTCTACAATGAGCAGTTCTTC. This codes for CASSLPPGLATLYNEQFF.

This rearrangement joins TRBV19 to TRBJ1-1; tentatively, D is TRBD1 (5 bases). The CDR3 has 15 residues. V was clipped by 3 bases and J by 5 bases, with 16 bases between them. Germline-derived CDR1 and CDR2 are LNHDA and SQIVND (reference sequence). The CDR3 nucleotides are TGTGCCAGTAGTATCGGGGGGTTTGTGGGGACTGAAGCTTTCTTT. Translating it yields CASSIGGFVGTEAFF.

This CDR3 reads CASLKSSGANVLTF. In nucleotides, the CDR3 is TGTGCCAGCCTAAAGAGCTCTGGGGCCAACGTCCTGACTTTC. The rearrangement links TRBV28 to TRBJ2-6; D remains ambiguous. V lost 8 bases, J lost 0 bases, and 8 bases lay in between. There are 14 residues in the CDR3. Per germline, CDR1 MDHEN and CDR2 SYDVKM.

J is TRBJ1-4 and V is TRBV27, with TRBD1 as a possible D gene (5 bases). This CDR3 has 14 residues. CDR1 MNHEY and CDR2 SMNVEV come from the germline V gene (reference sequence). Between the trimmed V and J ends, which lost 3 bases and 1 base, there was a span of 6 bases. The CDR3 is CASSLTETNEKLFF. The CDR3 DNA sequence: TGTGCCAGCAGTTTGACAGAAACTAATGAAAAACTGTTTTTT.

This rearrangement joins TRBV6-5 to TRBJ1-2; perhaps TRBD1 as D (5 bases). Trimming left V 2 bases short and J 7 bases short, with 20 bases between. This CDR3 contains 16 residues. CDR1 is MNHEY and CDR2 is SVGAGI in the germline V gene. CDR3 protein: CASSYNILQGVGGYTF. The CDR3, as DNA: TGTGCCAGCAGTTACAATATCCTCCAAGGGGTGGGTGGCTACACCTTC.

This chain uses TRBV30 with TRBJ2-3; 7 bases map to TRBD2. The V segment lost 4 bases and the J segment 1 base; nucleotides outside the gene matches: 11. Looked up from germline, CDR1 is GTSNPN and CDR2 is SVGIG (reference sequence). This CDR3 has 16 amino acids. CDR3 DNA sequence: TGTGCCTGGACTAGCGGAAAAACCTTAGGCACAGATACGCAGTATTTT. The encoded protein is CAWTSGKTLGTDTQYF.

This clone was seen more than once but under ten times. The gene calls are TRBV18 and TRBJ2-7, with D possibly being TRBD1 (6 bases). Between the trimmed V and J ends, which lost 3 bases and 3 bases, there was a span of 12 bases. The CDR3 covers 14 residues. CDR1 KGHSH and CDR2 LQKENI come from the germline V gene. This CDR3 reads CASSPPQGFYEQYF. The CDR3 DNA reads TGTGCCAGCTCACCCCCACAGGGTTTCTACGAGCAGTACTTC.

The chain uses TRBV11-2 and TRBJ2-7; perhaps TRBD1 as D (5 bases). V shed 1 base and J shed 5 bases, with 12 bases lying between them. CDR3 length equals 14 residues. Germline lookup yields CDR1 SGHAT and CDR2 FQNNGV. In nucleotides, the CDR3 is TGTGCCAGCAGCTTAGGTGGCAGGGTACACGAGCAGTACTTC. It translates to CASSLGGRVHEQYF.

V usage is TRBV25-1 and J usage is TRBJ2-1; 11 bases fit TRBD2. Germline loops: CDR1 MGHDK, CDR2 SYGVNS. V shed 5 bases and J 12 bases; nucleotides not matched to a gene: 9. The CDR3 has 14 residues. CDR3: CASSPPGLADVQFF. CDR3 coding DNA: TGTGCCAGCAGTCCTCCGGGACTAGCGGACGTGCAGTTCTTC. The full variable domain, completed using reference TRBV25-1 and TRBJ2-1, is EADIYQTPRYLVIGTGKKITLECSQTMGHDKMYWYQQDPGMELHLIHYSYGVNSTEKGDLSSESTVSRIRTEHFPLTLESARPSHTSQYLCASSPPGLADVQFFGPGTRLTVL.

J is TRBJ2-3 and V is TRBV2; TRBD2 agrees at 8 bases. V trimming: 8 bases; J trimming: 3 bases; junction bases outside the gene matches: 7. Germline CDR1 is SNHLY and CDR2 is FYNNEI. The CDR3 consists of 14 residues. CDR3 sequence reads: CASAASGWTDTQYF. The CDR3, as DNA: TGTGCCAGCGCCGCTAGCGGGTGGACAGATACGCAGTATTTT.

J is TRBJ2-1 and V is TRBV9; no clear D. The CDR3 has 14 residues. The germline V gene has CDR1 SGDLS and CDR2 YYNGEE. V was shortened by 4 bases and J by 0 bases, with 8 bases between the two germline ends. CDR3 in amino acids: CASSREISYNEQFF. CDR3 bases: TGTGCCAGCAGCCGAGAAATCTCCTACAATGAGCAGTTCTTC. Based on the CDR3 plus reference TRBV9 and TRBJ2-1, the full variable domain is DSGVTQTPKHLITATGQRVTLRCSPRSGDLSVYWYQQSLDQGLQFLIQYYNGEERAKGNILERFSAQQFPDLHSELNLSSLELGDSALYFCASSREISYNEQFFGPGTRLTVL.

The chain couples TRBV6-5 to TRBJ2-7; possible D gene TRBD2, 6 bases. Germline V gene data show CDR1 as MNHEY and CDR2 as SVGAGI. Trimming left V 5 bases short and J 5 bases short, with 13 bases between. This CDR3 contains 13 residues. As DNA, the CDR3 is TGTGCCAGCAGTATCGGGGGAGAGGACGAGCAGTACTTC. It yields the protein CASSIGGEDEQYF.

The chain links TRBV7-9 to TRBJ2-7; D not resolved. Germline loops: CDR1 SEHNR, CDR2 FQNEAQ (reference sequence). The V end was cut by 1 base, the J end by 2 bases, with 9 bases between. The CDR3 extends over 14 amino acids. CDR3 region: CASSLERGTYEQYF. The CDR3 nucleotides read TGTGCCAGCAGCTTAGAACGAGGTACCTACGAGCAGTACTTC. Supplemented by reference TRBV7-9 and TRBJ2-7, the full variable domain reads DTGVSQNPRHKITKRGQNVTFRCDPISEHNRLYWYRQTLGQGPEFLTYFQNEAQLEKSRLLSDRFSAERPKGSFSTLEIQRTEQGDSAMYLCASSLERGTYEQYFGPGTRLTVT.

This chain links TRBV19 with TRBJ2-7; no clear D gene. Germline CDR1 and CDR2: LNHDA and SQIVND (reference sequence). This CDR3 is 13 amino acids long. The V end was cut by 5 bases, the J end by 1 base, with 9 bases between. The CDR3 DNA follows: TGTGCCAGTAGTCGACTGGATTCCTACGAGCAGTACTTC. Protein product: CASSRLDSYEQYF.

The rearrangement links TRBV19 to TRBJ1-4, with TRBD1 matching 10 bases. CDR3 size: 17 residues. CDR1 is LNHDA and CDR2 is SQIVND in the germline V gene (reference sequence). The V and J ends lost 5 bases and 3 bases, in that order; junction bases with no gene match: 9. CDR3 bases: TGTGCCAGTAGTGGGACAGGGGTTTTCGGAGCTAATGAAAAACTGTTTTTT. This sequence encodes CASSGTGVFGANEKLFF.

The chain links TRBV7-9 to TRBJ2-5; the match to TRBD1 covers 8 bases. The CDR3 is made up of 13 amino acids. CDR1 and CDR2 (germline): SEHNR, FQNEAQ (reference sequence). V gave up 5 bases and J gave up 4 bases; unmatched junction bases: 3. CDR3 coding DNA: TGTGCCAGCAGCCCCAGGGGGCCAGAGACCCAGTACTTC. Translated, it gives CASSPRGPETQYF. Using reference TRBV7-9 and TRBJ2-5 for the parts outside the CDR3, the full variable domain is DTGVSQNPRHKITKRGQNVTFRCDPISEHNRLYWYRQTLGQGPEFLTYFQNEAQLEKSRLLSDRFSAERPKGSFSTLEIQRTEQGDSAMYLCASSPRGPETQYFGPGTRLLVL.